This record looks at one T cell receptor beta chain sequence and its context. The sample is drawn from a study of beta chain features in type 1 diabetes. V lost 4 bases and J lost 7; bases outside the gene matches: 8. The CDR3 is 14 amino acids. The germline gives CDR1 SGHRS, CDR2 YFSETQ. Every isolated RNA sample was fully reverse transcribed, so sequencing captured expressed TCRB transcripts. Sequenced by immunoSEQ multiplex PCR; TCRdb stores in-frame clones only, minus some. The sample has 40,000 or so clones, around 52% seen once. Every participating donor gave one draw, a heparinised blood sample averaging roughly 100 mL.

This chain connects TRBV5-1 to TRBJ1-2, with TRBD1 identical over 9 bases. The sample consisted of Tregs from blood. The sequence was collected from a woman aged 18 to 35 in good health. This CDR3 reads CASSPLDRGGGYTF. For the CDR3, the DNA is TGCGCCAGCAGCCCCCTGGACAGGGGTGGTGGCTACACCTTC.